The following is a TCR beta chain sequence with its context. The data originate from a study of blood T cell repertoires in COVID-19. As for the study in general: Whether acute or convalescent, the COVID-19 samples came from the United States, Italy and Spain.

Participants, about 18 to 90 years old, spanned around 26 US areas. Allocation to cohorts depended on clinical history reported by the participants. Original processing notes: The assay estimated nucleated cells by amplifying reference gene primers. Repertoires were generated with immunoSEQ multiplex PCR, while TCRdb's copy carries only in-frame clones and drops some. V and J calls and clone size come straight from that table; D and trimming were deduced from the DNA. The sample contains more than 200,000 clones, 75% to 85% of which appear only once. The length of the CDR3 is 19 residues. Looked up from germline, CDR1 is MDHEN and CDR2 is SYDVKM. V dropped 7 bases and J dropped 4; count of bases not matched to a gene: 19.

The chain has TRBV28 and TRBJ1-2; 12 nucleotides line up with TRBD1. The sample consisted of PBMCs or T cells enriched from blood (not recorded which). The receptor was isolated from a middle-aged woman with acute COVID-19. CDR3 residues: CASNDLTSGTGGKGYGYTF. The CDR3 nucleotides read TGTGCCAGCAACGATCTTACCTCCGGGACAGGGGGCAAGGGCTATGGCTACACCTTC.